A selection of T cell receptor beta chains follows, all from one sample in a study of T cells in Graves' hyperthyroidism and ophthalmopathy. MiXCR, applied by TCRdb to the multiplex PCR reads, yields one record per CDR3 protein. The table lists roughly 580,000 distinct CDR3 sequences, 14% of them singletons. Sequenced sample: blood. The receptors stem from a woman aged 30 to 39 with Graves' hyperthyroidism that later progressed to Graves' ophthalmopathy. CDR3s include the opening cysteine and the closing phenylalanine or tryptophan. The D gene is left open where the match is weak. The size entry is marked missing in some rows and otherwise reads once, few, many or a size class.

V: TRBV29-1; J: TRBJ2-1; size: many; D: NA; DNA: TGCAGCGTCAGGACTGTCCCTAGCAATGAGCAGTTCTTC; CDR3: CSVRTVPSNEQFF
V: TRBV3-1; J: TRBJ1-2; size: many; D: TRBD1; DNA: TGTGCCAGCAGCCAAGCCAGAACCGGGACAGGGTACTATGGCTACACCTTC; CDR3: CASSQARTGTGYYGYTF
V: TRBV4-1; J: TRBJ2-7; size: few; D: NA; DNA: TGCGCCAGCAGCCAAGATCTACTACAGGTAAACGACGAGCAGTACTTC; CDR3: CASSQDLLQVNDEQYF
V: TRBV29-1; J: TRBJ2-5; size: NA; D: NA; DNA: TGCAGCGTGGATGTAGCTTGGGAGACCCAGTACTTC; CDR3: CSVDVAWETQYF
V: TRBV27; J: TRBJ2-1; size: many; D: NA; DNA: TGTGCCAGCAGTTTGGGCGGGGAAACTTACAATGAGCAGTTCTTC; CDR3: CASSLGGETYNEQFF
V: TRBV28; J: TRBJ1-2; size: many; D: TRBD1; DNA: TGTGCCAGCAGTTCCCTTACAGGGGACTATGGCTACACCTTC; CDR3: CASSSLTGDYGYTF
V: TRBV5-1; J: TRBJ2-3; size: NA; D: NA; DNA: TGCGCCAGCAGCTTGAGTCGGGGGATGGATACGCAGTATTTT; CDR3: CASSLSRGMDTQYF
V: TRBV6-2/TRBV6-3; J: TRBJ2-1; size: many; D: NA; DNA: TGTGCCAGCAGCCGTGAGCGGTCCCGCGGTGACAATGAGCAGTTCTTC; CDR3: CASSRERSRGDNEQFF
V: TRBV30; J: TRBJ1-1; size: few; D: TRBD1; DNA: TGTGCCTGGAGTCACGACAGGGAAACTGAAGCTTTCTTT; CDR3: CAWSHDRETEAFF
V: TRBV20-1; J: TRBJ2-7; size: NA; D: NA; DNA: TGCAGTGCTACCCCGCGGGGCATCTACGAGCAGTACTTC; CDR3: CSATPRGIYEQYF
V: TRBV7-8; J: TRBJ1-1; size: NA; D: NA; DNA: TGTGCCAGCAGCTGGGGGGACGCTGAAGCTTTCTTT; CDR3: CASSWGDAEAFF
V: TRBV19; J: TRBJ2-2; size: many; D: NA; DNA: TGTGCCAGTAGTCGGACAGCAGGCACCGGGGAGCTGTTTTTT; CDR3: CASSRTAGTGELFF
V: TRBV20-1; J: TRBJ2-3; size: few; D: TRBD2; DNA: TGCGGTTGCCCGGGCCCGGGAGGGCAAGATACGCAGTATTTT; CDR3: CGCPGPGGQDTQYF
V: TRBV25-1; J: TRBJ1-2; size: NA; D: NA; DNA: TGTGCCAGCAGCGGATCAGGGTATGGCTACACCTTC; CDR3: CASSGSGYGYTF
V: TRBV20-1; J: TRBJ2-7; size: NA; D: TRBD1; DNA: TGCAGTGCTGTGAAACGGGACAGGGTGTCCTACGAGCAGTACTTC; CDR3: CSAVKRDRVSYEQYF
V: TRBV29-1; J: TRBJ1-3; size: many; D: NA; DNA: TGCAGCGTTGAGACGTTTAATCAAAACACCATATATTTT; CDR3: CSVETFNQNTIYF
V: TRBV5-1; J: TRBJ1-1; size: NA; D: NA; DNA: TGCGCCAGCAGCTTGAGATCCGGGACGCAGGATTCGAACACTGAAGCTTTCTTT; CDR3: CASSLRSGTQDSNTEAFF
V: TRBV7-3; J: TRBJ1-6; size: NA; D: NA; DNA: TGTGCCAGCAGCCGAGACGCGGGGCCCCGCTCACCCCTCCACTTT; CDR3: CASSRDAGPRSPLHF
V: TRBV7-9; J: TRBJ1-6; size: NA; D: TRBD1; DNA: TGTGCCAGCAGCCAGGCGCAGGGGGCTTCACCCCTCCACTTT; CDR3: CASSQAQGASPLHF
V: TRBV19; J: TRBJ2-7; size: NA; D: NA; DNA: TGTGCCAGTAGTCCCCAGATTTCCTACGAGCAGTACTTC; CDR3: CASSPQISYEQYF
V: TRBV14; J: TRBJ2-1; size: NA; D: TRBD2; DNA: TGTGCCAGCAGACCCTGGACTAGCGGGATTGGTGAGCAGTTCTTC; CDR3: CASRPWTSGIGEQFF
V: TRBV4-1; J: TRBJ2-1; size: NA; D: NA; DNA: TGCGCCAGCAGCCAAGATCAGACGGATGAGCAGTTCTTC; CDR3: CASSQDQTDEQFF
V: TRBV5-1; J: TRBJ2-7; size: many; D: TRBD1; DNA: TGCGCCAGCAGCTTGGGAGGACAGGGGGGATCCTACGAGCAGTACTTC; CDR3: CASSLGGQGGSYEQYF
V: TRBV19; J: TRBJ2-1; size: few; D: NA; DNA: TGTGCCAGTAGTACCGGTCCCAGGAGCTCCTACAATGAGCAGTTCTTC; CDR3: CASSTGPRSSYNEQFF
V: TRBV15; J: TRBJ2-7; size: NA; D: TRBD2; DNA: TGTGCCACCAGCGGAGATAGCGGGAGCTCCTACGGGCAGTACTTC; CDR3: CATSGDSGSSYGQYF
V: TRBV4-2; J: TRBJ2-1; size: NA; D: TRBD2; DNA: TGTGCCAGCAGCCAAGATAGGTCTAGCGGGTACAATGAGCAGTTCTTC; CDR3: CASSQDRSSGYNEQFF
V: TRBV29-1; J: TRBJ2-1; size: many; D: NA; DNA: TGCAGCGTAGTCCCGGGACTGCATTCCTACAATGAGCAGTTCTTC; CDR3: CSVVPGLHSYNEQFF
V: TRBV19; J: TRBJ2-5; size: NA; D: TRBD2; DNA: TGTGCCAGTAGTTTCCGGTCCCGTGGTAGTAGCGGGAGGATAGAGACCCAGTACTTC; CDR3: CASSFRSRGSSGRIETQYF
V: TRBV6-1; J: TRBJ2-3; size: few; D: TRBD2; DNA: TGTGCCAGCAGTATAGCCGGGGGGGCCTCCGATACGCAGTATTTT; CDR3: CASSIAGGASDTQYF
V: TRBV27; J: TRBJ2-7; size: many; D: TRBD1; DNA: TGTGCCAGCAGTCTCTCCGGGACAGCCTCCTACGAGCAGTACTTC; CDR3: CASSLSGTASYEQYF
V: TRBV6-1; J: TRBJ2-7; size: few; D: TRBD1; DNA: TGTGCCAGCAGTCACGGGGGACAGGGGTTAGACGAGCAGTACTTC; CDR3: CASSHGGQGLDEQYF
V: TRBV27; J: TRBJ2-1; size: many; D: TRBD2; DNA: TGTGCCAGCAGTTCCATAGCGGGAGGCTACAATGAGCAGTTCTTC; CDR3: CASSSIAGGYNEQFF
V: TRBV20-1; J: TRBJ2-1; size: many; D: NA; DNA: TGCAGTGCCTACATAAATACGGACAGAAACAATGAGCAGTTCTTC; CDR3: CSAYINTDRNNEQFF
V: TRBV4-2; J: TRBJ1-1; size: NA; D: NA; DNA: TGTGCCAGCAGCCAAAATATGATAACGAACACTGAAGCTTTCTTT; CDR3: CASSQNMITNTEAFF
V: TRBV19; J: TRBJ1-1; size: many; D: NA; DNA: TGTGCCAGTGCGTTTCTGGGCTCCACTGAAGCTTTCTTT; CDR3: CASAFLGSTEAFF
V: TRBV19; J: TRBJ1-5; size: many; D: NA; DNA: TGTGCCAGTAGTATAGTCTCGGAGCCAACGCCCCAGCATTTT; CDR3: CASSIVSEPTPQHF
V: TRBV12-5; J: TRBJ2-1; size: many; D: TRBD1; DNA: TGTGCTAGTGCCCTCCGGGACAGCCCCAATGAGCAGTTCTTC; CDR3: CASALRDSPNEQFF
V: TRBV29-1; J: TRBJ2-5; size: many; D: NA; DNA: TGCAGCGTTGCCCGGGGACGCCACCAAGAGACCCAGTACTTC; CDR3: CSVARGRHQETQYF
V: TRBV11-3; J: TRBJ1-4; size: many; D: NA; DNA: TGTGCCAGCAGCTTAGAAGGGACCTCAACTAATGAAAAACTGTTTTTT; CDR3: CASSLEGTSTNEKLFF
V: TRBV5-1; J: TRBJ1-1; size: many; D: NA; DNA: TGTGCCAGCAGCTTGGAAGTGAACACTGAAGCTTTCTTT; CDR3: CASSLEVNTEAFF
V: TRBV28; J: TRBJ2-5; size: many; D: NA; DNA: TGTGCCAGCAGTTTATCCCTCTGGAAAGAGGGCCAGTACTTC; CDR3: CASSLSLWKEGQYF
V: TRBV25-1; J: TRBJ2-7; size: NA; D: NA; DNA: TGTGCCAGCAGTGGGTTTTCATTACTCGGGACGGACGCCTACGAGCAGTACTTC; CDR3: CASSGFSLLGTDAYEQYF
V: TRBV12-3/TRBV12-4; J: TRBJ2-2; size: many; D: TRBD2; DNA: TGTGCCAGCACCCCAGCGGGAGTGAACACCGGGGAGCTGTTTTTT; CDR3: CASTPAGVNTGELFF
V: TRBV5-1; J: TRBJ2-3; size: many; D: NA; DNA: TGCGCCAGCAGCTTAGGACACAGCACAGATACGCAGTATTTT; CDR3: CASSLGHSTDTQYF
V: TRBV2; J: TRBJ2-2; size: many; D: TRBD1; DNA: TGTGCCAGCAGGGGACAGGTTGGTGCCGGGGAGCTGTTTTTT; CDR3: CASRGQVGAGELFF
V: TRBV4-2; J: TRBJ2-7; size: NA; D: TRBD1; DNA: TGTGCCAGCAGCCAAGAGACAGGGGGAATTGGCGAGCAGTACTTC; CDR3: CASSQETGGIGEQYF
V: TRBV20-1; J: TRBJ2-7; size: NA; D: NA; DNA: TGCAGTGCAACAAGTTGCGGACCAAGCTCCTACGAGCAGTACTTC; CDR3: CSATSCGPSSYEQYF
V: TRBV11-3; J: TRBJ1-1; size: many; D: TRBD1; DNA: TGTGCCAGCAGCTACGCAGGGGGGAACACTGAAGCTTTCTTT; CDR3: CASSYAGGNTEAFF
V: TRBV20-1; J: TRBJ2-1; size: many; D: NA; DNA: TGCAGTGCTAGGGGCCGTGAGCAGTTCTTC; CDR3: CSARGREQFF
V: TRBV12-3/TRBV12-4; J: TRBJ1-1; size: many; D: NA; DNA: TGTGCCAGTACCGACGTTACCGAAGCTTTCTTT; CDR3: CASTDVTEAFF
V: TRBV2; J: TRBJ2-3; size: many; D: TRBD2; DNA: TGTGCCAGCAGTGATACTAGCGGGAGACCCGCAGATACGCAGTATTTT; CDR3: CASSDTSGRPADTQYF